These 27 T cell receptor beta chains were all obtained from the same sample, sequenced in a study of CD8+CD57+ T cells in acquired aplastic anemia. It was genomic DNA that served as the template for profiling TCR beta VDJ and CDR3. Each CDR3 protein gets one entry after TCRdb re-called the reads with MiXCR. The table records some 180,000 distinct CDR3 sequences, 46% of them present only once. The specimen sequenced was sorted CD4+, CD8+, or CD8+CD57+ T cells (not recorded which) from PBMCs. The receptor source for this set is a human donor in good health.

This clonotype was detected ten times or more. The chain has TRBV7-6 and TRBJ2-1; 7 bases agree with TRBD1. This CDR3 comprises 18 residues. Germline values: CDR1 SGHVS, CDR2 FNYEAQ. Trimming at V came to 0 bases and at J to 3 bases, leaving 11 bases not matched to a gene. The CDR3 nucleotides are TGTGCCAGCAGCTTAGCCCGCCGAACAGGGGCCAGCTACAATGAGCAGTTCTTC. As protein: CASSLARRTGASYNEQFF.

The gene calls are TRBV15 and TRBJ1-2, with 7 bases lining up with TRBD1. The CDR3 loop spans 16 amino acids. The V segment lost 3 bases and the J segment 0 bases; nucleotides outside the gene matches: 7. Germline CDR1 LNHNV, CDR2 YYDKDF (reference sequence). In nucleotides, the CDR3 is TGTGCCACCAGCAGCGACAGGGTTCAAGCTAACTATGGCTACACCTTC. Its protein product is CATSSDRVQANYGYTF. Full variable domain (missing parts from reference TRBV15 and TRBJ1-2): DAMVIQNPRYQVTQFGKPVTLSCSQTLNHNVMYWYQQKSSQAPKLLFHYYDKDFNNEADTPDNFQSRRPNTSFCFLDIRSPGLGDTAMYLCATSSDRVQANYGYTFGSGTRLTVV.

The V call is TRBV11-1, the J call TRBJ2-5; 13 bases align to TRBD2. The V segment lost 0 bases and the J segment 4 bases; nucleotides outside the gene matches: 5. This CDR3 is 17 amino acids long. The germline gives CDR1 SGHAT, CDR2 FQDESV (reference sequence). The CDR3 region has the DNA TGTGCCAGCAGCTTAGCGGGAGGACTAGCGGGAGTAGAGACCCAGTACTTC. It is translated as CASSLAGGLAGVETQYF. Combining the CDR3 with reference TRBV11-1 and TRBJ2-5 gives the whole variable domain EAEVAQSPRYKITEKSQAVAFWCDPISGHATLYWYRQILGQGPELLVQFQDESVVDDSQLPKDRFSAERLKGVDSTLKIQPAELGDSAMYLCASSLAGGLAGVETQYFGPGTRLLVL.

The chain employs TRBV10-3 and TRBJ1-2; possible D gene TRBD1, 6 bases. The CDR3 runs to 15 residues. The V gene's germline CDR1 is ENHRY and CDR2 SYGVKD. The V gene lost 4 bases and the J gene lost 5 bases, with 17 bases spanning the gap. The CDR3 DNA follows: TGTGCCATCAGTGTCGAGCTGGGGGCTGGGTATGGCTACACCTTC. Translated, it gives CAISVELGAGYGYTF.

This sequence joins TRBV20-1 and TRBJ1-1, with 7 bases fitting TRBD1. The CDR3 totals 11 residues. Germline CDR1 DFQATT, CDR2 SNEGSKA (reference sequence). V was clipped by 3 bases and J by 7 bases; unmatched bases: 2. This CDR3 reads CSARRDSEAFF. In nucleotides, the CDR3 is TGCAGTGCTAGGAGGGACAGTGAAGCTTTCTTT.

The chain links TRBV29-1 to TRBJ2-7; possible D gene TRBD1, 5 bases. V shed 4 bases and J shed 0 bases, with 10 bases lying between them. The CDR3 totals 13 residues. Germline values: CDR1 SQVTM, CDR2 ANQGSEA. The CDR3 here is CSVVWGHSYEQYF. CDR3 nucleotides: TGCAGCGTTGTCTGGGGCCACTCCTACGAGCAGTACTTC.

In the case of this clonotype: The junction differs from germline at one of its ends, possibly a read error. The J gene is TRBJ2-3, the V gene TRBV2; 8 bases align to TRBD1. Germline loops: CDR1 SNHLY, CDR2 FYNNEI. The CDR3 sequence is 11 residues long. The CDR3 bases are TGTGCCAGCAGGGGGACAGGTACGCAGTATTTT. Amino acids: CASRGTGTQYF.

Ten or more counts support this clonotype. CDR3 nucleotide sequence: TGTGCCAGCAGGGGCTGGGGACTTGAAGGTGGCTACACCTTC. Protein sequence: CASRGWGLEGGYTF. V gene TRBV25-1 combines with J gene TRBJ1-2; D is possibly TRBD1 (5 bases). This CDR3 region has 14 residues. Deletions cut 6 bases from V and 7 bases from J, with 18 bases between. Germline values: CDR1 MGHDK, CDR2 SYGVNS.

The genes are TRBV6-1 and TRBJ1-3; 10 bases are a match to TRBD1. The J segment lost 6 bases and the V segment lost 5 bases, leaving 13 bases of the junction unmatched. The germline CDR1 and CDR2 sequences are MNHNS and SASEGT. The CDR3 runs 17 residues. The CDR3: CASSPIQTGGKLNTIYF. The CDR3 DNA follows: TGTGCCAGCAGTCCTATCCAGACAGGGGGCAAGCTAAACACCATATATTTT.

V is TRBV7-2 and J is TRBJ1-1, with 9 bases matching TRBD1. The CDR3 totals 18 residues. J gave up 0 bases and V 0 bases, and 8 bases lay outside the gene matches. Germline V gives CDR1 SGHTA, CDR2 FQGNSA. The CDR3 loop is CASSLARDRDPMNTEAFF. CDR3 nucleotide sequence: TGTGCCAGCAGCTTAGCCCGGGACAGGGATCCGATGAACACTGAAGCTTTCTTT.

The gene calls are TRBV25-1 and TRBJ1-1; maybe TRBD1 (5 bases). Germline V gene lookup returns CDR1 MGHDK and CDR2 SYGVNS. Trimming pared 4 bases from V and 11 bases from J, leaving 14 bases between. The CDR3 length is 12 residues. Written as DNA, the CDR3 is TGTGCCAGCAGTGGAAAACAGGTTCGGGCTTTCTTT. Its protein is CASSGKQVRAFF.

This clonotype has a count of ten or more. The chain recombines TRBV20-1 with TRBJ2-3, with 9 bases lining up with TRBD1. The CDR3 covers 16 residues. The germline V gene has CDR1 DFQATT and CDR2 SNEGSKA (reference sequence). V lost 4 bases and J lost 8; bases outside the gene matches: 16. The CDR3 region has the DNA TGCAGTGCTACAACTTCGGGACAGGGTGGGCGTGGTACGCAGTATTTT. Its protein is CSATTSGQGGRGTQYF.

This clonotype has ten or more counts. V and J are TRBV7-9 and TRBJ1-2; D ambiguous. Germline assignment: CDR1 SEHNR and CDR2 FQNEAQ (reference sequence). Between the trimmed V and J ends, which lost 6 bases and 3 bases, there was a span of 8 bases. There are 12 residues in the CDR3. The CDR3 sequence: CASSLGDYGYTF. The CDR3 nucleotides read TGTGCCAGCAGTTTGGGAGACTATGGCTACACCTTC.

Turning to this clonotype: A read error may account for a junction end that differs from germline. The chain joins TRBV7-9 to TRBJ1-4; D not certain. CDR3 length: 12 residues. Germline loops: CDR1 SEHNR, CDR2 FQNEAQ (reference sequence). In DNA, the CDR3 is TGCGCCAGCGTCTCAGGAGGTGAAAAACTGCTTTTT. The encoded protein is CASVSGGEKLLF.

About this clonotype: Germline and junction disagree at one end, which may indicate a read error. The chain couples TRBV12-3 or TRBV12-4 to TRBJ1-1; the D gene is possibly TRBD1 (5 bases). CDR3 length equals 14 residues. The CDR3 sequence: CASSLHRTNTEAFF. The CDR3 DNA is TGTGCCAGCAGTTTACACAGGACTAACACTGAAGCCTTCTTT.

This sequence joins TRBV20-1 and TRBJ2-5; 7 nucleotides agree with TRBD1. CDR1 and CDR2 from the germline V gene are DFQATT and SNEGSKA (reference sequence). There are 14 residues in the CDR3. V was pared by 0 bases and J by 9 bases, with 10 bases of the junction left unmatched. CDR3 nucleotides: TGCAGTGCTAGAGAGCCGACAGGGAGAGGGGCCCAGTACTTC. The encoded protein is CSAREPTGRGAQYF.

This CDR3 is CASSELAGRETQYF. The CDR3 DNA sequence: TGTGCCAGCTCGGAACTAGCGGGTCGAGAGACCCAGTACTTC. The V and J genes are TRBV7-2 and TRBJ2-5, with 9 bases matching TRBD2. The junction had 8 bases not matched to a gene; V was cut back by 8 bases and J by 4 bases. Looked up from germline, CDR1 is SGHTA and CDR2 is FQGNSA. This CDR3 has 14 residues. The entire variable domain, with the rest obtained from reference TRBV7-2 and TRBJ2-5, is as follows: GAGVSQSPSNKVTEKGKDVELRCDPISGHTALYWYRQSLGQGLEFLIYFQGNSAPDKSGLPSDRFSAERTGGSVSTLTIQRTQQEDSAVYLCASSELAGRETQYFGPGTRLLVL.

On this clonotype itself: At one of its ends the junction is not consistent with the germline gene, which may arise from a read error. The chain combines TRBV6-5 with TRBJ1-4; TRBD1 might be the D (6 bases). The germline V gene has CDR1 MNHEY and CDR2 SVGAGI. This CDR3 region has 15 residues. In DNA, the CDR3 is TGTGCCAGCAGTTACCAGGGGTTTAAAGAAGGAAAACTGCTTTTT. The encoded protein is CASSYQGFKEGKLLF.

This clonotype has a single count. The chain uses TRBV20-1 and TRBJ1-4; TRBD1 is a possible D gene (5 bases). The germline gives CDR1 DFQATT, CDR2 SNEGSKA (reference sequence). The CDR3 runs 13 residues. Trimming removed 5 bases from V and 11 bases from J, with 18 bases in between. The CDR3 protein is CSAGRQDKGKLFF. In nucleotides, the CDR3 is TGCAGTGCTGGTCGGCAGGACAAAGGGAAACTGTTTTTT.

This clonotype has just a few counts. V is TRBV5-1 and J is TRBJ2-7; TRBD1 matches 7 bases. The CDR3 is 13 amino acids. The germline CDR1 and CDR2 sequences are SGHRS and YFSETQ. V gave up 4 bases and J gave up 3 bases; unmatched junction bases: 4. In DNA, the CDR3 is TGCGCCAGCAGCATACGACAGGGCTACGAGCAGTACTTC. Protein product: CASSIRQGYEQYF.

This chain uses TRBV10-3 with TRBJ1-1, with D possibly matching TRBD1 (5 bases). The CDR3 has 15 amino acids. Looked up from germline, CDR1 is ENHRY and CDR2 is SYGVKD. V was clipped by 0 bases and J by 1 base, with 9 bases between them. CDR3 nucleotide sequence: TGTGCCATCAGTGAGTCCGGGGCACCGAACACTGAAGCTTTCTTT. The encoded protein is CAISESGAPNTEAFF.

This clonotype came up many times. The J gene is TRBJ1-3, the V gene TRBV7-2, with 12 bases fitting TRBD1. The trim removed 2 bases at V and 8 bases at J, leaving 4 bases unmatched. The CDR3 length is 15 residues. Germline V lookup: CDR1 SGHTA, CDR2 FQGNSA. CDR3 in amino acids: CASSLMGQGADTIYF. As DNA, the CDR3 is TGTGCCAGCAGCTTAATGGGACAGGGGGCTGACACCATATATTTT.

This rearrangement joins TRBV10-3 to TRBJ2-5, with 12 bases matching TRBD2. The V gene end was trimmed by 0 bases and the J gene end by 1 base; junction bases not matched to a gene: 0. The CDR3 extends over 16 amino acids. CDR1 is ENHRY and CDR2 is SYGVKD in the germline V gene. The CDR3 bases are TGTGCCATCAGTGAGTCGACTAGCGGGGGCCAAGAGACCCAGTACTTC. This gives the protein CAISESTSGGQETQYF.

On this clonotype: An end of the junction does not agree with germline; a read error may underlie this. The chain recombines TRBV20-1 with TRBJ2-7; TRBD1 matches at 8 bases. CDR1 DFQATT and CDR2 SNEGSKA come from the germline V gene (reference sequence). This CDR3 is built from 15 residues. DNA of the CDR3: TGCAGTGCCAGAGTAACGGGACAGGTTGAGGACGAGCAGTACTTC. Translated, it gives CSARVTGQVEDEQYF.

The sample holds a few counts of this clonotype. The junction does not match germline at one end; this may be a read error. This chain joins TRBV11-2 and TRBJ2-2; 7 bases are a match to TRBD1. The V gene's germline CDR1 is SGHAT and CDR2 FQNNGV. This CDR3 comprises 15 residues. The CDR3 spells CASSVDRVNTGELFF. The CDR3 DNA reads as TGTGCCAGCAGCGTAGACAGGGTGAACACCGGGGAGCTGTTTTTT.

As regards this clonotype: This sequence may be a read error, since a much larger clone differs from it by one base. The V gene is TRBV5-1, the J gene TRBJ1-6, with D possibly being TRBD1 (6 bases). The CDR3 sequence is 17 residues long. The germline gives CDR1 SGHRS, CDR2 YFSETQ. The CDR3 sequence: CASSLAGGGSCNSPLHF. Here the CDR3 DNA reads TGCGCCAGCAGCTTGGCTGGGGGCGGCTCCTGTAATTCACCCCTCCACTTT.

The table lists this clonotype with a few counts. This rearrangement joins TRBV2 to TRBJ1-2; tentative D call: TRBD1 (5 bases). Germline V gives CDR1 SNHLY, CDR2 FYNNEI. Deletions cut 5 bases from V and 0 bases from J, with 16 bases between. The CDR3 covers 16 residues. This CDR3 is CASSPSTGLTNYGYTF. The CDR3 region has the DNA TGTGCCAGCAGTCCAAGTACGGGACTGACTAACTATGGCTACACCTTC.